Sequencing of this T cell receptor (beta chain) was carried out in a study of long-term antiretroviral therapy in people with HIV (dated by TCRdb to between 2020 and 2023). Regarding the complete study: The earliest samples were collected about a decade before the 2015 WHO recommendation for immediate ART, when ART was typically delayed until CD4 counts fell. A retrospective serial study tested whether ART initiation and durable HIV suppression were associated with changes in peripheral blood TRB repertoire composition and diversity. From some 33 adults with confirmed HIV infection, the cohort provided 150 to 200 cryopreserved PBMC samples, gathered serially across a mean of around six years (range 1-12). Of the roughly 27 participants with HIV, approximately ten were female. Test extractions of a monoclonal T-cell line alongside a few dozen polyclonal samples showed no cross-contamination during QIAcube processing.

This clone showed up just a few times. What antigen it recognizes has not been identified. Base qualities were left out, and no much larger clone turns up one base away. The immunoSEQ hsTCRB v3.0 assay was used at survey level resolution to sequence the TRB variable region. A depth of 40,000-50,000 T-cell genomes per sample was targeted for TRB sequencing. Pooled TRB libraries were sequenced on an Illumina MiSeq with a v3 150-cycle kit. Processing in the source paper ran as follows. Analysis of repertoires was carried out in R inside a reproducible Nextflow workflow spanning QC, data transformation and analysis. LymphoSeq2, an R package for AIRR-Seq data exploration, was used to implement custom analyses. A handful of samples yielding fewer than 5000 total TRB sequences were excluded, leaving more than 150 analyzed HIV repertoires. Among the approximately 190 retained HIV repertoires, 59 were collected before ART initiation and 129 after ART initiation. Repertoires were downsampled to 5000 TRB nucleotide sequences, and summary statistics were averaged over 100 downsampling iterations. The analysis kept only TRB sequences whose CDR3 regions were at least seven amino acids long. Diversity was assessed using a clonality score derived from Shannon entropy and using the Gini coefficient. Repertoire networks linked the top 5000 CDR3 amino acid sequences whenever two sequences differed by an edit distance of one. For TRB CDR3 amino acid sequences, antigen specificity groups and MHC restriction were predicted with GLIPH2. To flag known associations with CMV, EBV, HIV or tissue antigens, CDR3 amino acid sequences were compared against VDJdb and McPAS-TCR. Pre-ART, post-ART and control groups were compared with Wilcoxon signed-rank tests and Holm-Bonferroni correction. The table was pulled from immuneACCESS by TCRdb, which kept in-frame rearrangements only. Such tables lose some clones; where checked, under half of the loss comes from unresolved V genes, and the rest has no known cause. Clonal size and the V and J genes are those of that table, whereas D and trimming came from the DNA. This sample comprises under 20,000 clones, about 71% of them detected only once. Jointly, the top ten make up 13% to 15% of the sample.

Inclusion was restricted to participants for whom at least one PBMC sample before ART initiation and at least two post-ART samples were available. All participants with HIV were treated in the United States of America. Before DNA extraction, cryopreserved samples containing roughly 0.9-11 million PBMC were thawed and washed. At the time of the earliest PBMC sample, participants with HIV were aged between 23 and 54 years. PBMC samples from each participant spanned 1-4 timepoints before ART initiation and 2-8 timepoints after ART initiation, with a median of 7 samples. For every participant, serial HIV viral load, CD4+ T-cell count, ART history and demographic data were obtained. Using a Qiagen kit on a QIAcube, genomic DNA was extracted from unsorted PBMC, with samples processed in batches of 12. In the germline V gene, CDR1 corresponds to MNHNS and CDR2 to SASEGT. Cut back by 3 bases and 2 bases, the V and J ends lie 13 bases apart. Counted from cysteine to phenylalanine, this CDR3 has 15 amino acids. Only the CDR3 region is kept as DNA, spanning 45 bases read in frame from base 1.

The paper as a whole reports these results and caveats: Owing to limited PBMC availability, only the TCR beta chain was sequenced, without alpha chain pairing. No data were available on ART adherence, viral resistance or therapy changes, limiting inferences about post-ART repertoire changes. Compared with controls, HIV repertoires had narrower CDR3 length ranges, and the network structure pointed to an antigen-experienced repertoire that shifted only slightly toward naive after ART. Expanded TRB clones identified before ART initiation dominated the repertoire at all time points, although this dominance fluctuated and declined in many PLHIV after ART. ART initiation was associated with a significant increase in TRB diversity, but diversity stayed significantly below transplant donor controls even after long-term ART. The samples span the years 2004 to 2017, and the ART regimens used at that time may not be as effective as current regimens. Because pre-ART samples had limited cell numbers, profiling was done on unsorted PBMC rather than on sorted CD4+ and CD8+ T cells.

The material was unsorted PBMCs, obtained 1.5 years before starting antiretroviral therapy. The chain uses TRBV6-1 and TRBJ1-2, with no confident D gene call. The clonotype comes from a woman aged 45-65 years with HIV. The DNA is as follows: TGTGCCAGCAGTGACGGGCCGAGAGGGAACTATGGCTACACCTTC. The translation is CASSDGPRGNYGYTF.